Each of the 13 T cell receptor beta chains below was sequenced from the same sample in a study of T cells after yellow fever vaccination. MiXCR, run by TCRdb on the 5' RACE reads, gives a single entry per CDR3 protein. This sample has 500,000 to 550,000 distinct CDR3 sequences, with 20% to 25% found just once. The material sequenced was PBMCs, taken less than 25 days after the first yellow fever vaccination. The receptors here all came from a young man who received the YFV17D yellow fever vaccine.

Concerning this clonotype: Mismatch with germline at one junction end may stem from a read error. J is TRBJ2-3 and V is TRBV5-1; 9 nucleotides agree with TRBD2. This CDR3 is built from 16 residues. Germline CDR1 and CDR2: SGHRS and YFSETQ. CDR3 sequence: CVSSLPGLASTDTQYF. The DNA of the CDR3 is TGCGTCAGCAGCTTACCGGGACTAGCTAGCACAGATACGCAGTATTTT.

The count of this clonotype is one. The J gene is TRBJ2-7, the V gene TRBV11-2; TRBD2 might be the D (5 bases). V was shortened by 4 bases and J by 7 bases, with 14 bases between the two germline ends. Germline assignment: CDR1 SGHAT and CDR2 FQNNGV. The CDR3 is made up of 13 amino acids. CDR3 sequence reads: CASSSSGVGEQYV. The CDR3 DNA sequence: TGTGCCAGCAGCTCGTCCGGGGTGGGAGAGCAGTACGTC.

This clonotype appeared a few times. The chain links TRBV12-3 or TRBV12-4 to TRBJ1-1; TRBD1 is a possible D gene (5 bases). The V gene lost 3 bases and the J gene lost 11 bases, with 16 bases spanning the gap. The CDR3 is 13 residues long. CDR3 region: CASSLGVRSGAFF. The CDR3 nucleotides are TGTGCCAGCAGTTTGGGGGTTCGGAGTGGGGCTTTCTTT.

The genes are TRBV6-1 and TRBJ2-1, with 12 bases fitting TRBD1. The trim removed 8 bases at V and 7 bases at J, leaving 6 bases unmatched. This CDR3 has 14 amino acids. The germline CDR1 and CDR2 sequences are MNHNS and SASEGT. The CDR3, as DNA: TGTGCCAGCTCTGGGACAGGGGGCGAAAATGAGCAGTTCTTC. This translates into CASSGTGGENEQFF.

This clonotype appeared a few times. V and J are TRBV7-2 and TRBJ2-1; 12 bases line up with TRBD2. Germline V gives CDR1 SGHTA, CDR2 FQGNSA. The CDR3 loop spans 17 amino acids. The ends lost 2 bases at V and 4 bases at J; junction bases unmatched: 6. CDR3 in amino acids: CASSLKPTSGGYNEQFF. The CDR3 coding sequence is TGTGCCAGCAGCTTAAAGCCCACTAGCGGGGGGTACAATGAGCAGTTCTTC.

In this sample, this clonotype turned up a few times. The chain uses TRBV20-1 and TRBJ2-3; perhaps D is TRBD1 or TRBD2 (5 bases each). Germline V gene data show CDR1 as DFQATT and CDR2 as SNEGSKA (reference sequence). The CDR3 loop spans 11 amino acids. V lost 6 bases to trimming and J lost 6 bases, with 10 bases between them. In nucleotides, the CDR3 is TGCAGTGCCGAGTGGGGGGATACGCAGTATTTT. Translated: CSAEWGDTQYF.

This clonotype was recorded a few times. The chain recombines TRBV11-3 with TRBJ1-3; 12 nucleotides match TRBD1. This CDR3 comprises 20 residues. The junction had 14 bases not matched to a gene; V was cut back by 5 bases and J by 0 bases. Per germline, CDR1 SGHNT and CDR2 YENEEA. DNA for the CDR3: TGTGCCAGCAGCACCCGGGACAGGGGGCTCCTAACCCGCTCTGGAAACACCATATATTTT. This encodes CASSTRDRGLLTRSGNTIYF.

The chain couples TRBV7-2 to TRBJ2-3; D tentatively fits TRBD1 or TRBD2 (5 bases each). The CDR3 totals 16 residues. Trimming removed 1 base from V and 5 bases from J, with 16 bases in between. Germline V CDR1 and CDR2: SGHTA, FQGNSA. In DNA form, the CDR3 reads TGTGCCAGCAGCTTAGGCCCTGAGGGGACGGAAGATACGCAGTATTTT. Protein sequence: CASSLGPEGTEDTQYF.

This clonotype has a handful of counts. J is TRBJ2-3 and V is TRBV15; 7 nucleotides agree with TRBD1. The J segment lost 3 bases and the V segment lost 2 bases, leaving 2 bases of the junction unmatched. The CDR3 has 14 residues. Germline V CDR1 and CDR2: LNHNV, YYDKDF (reference sequence). The CDR3 region has the DNA TGTGCCACCAGCAGAAACAGGGGAACAGATACGCAGTATTTT. Translation: CATSRNRGTDTQYF.

The CDR3 DNA is TGTGCCAGCAGCCCAAGGACTAGCGGGGCCAATGAGCAGTTCTTC. Encoded protein: CASSPRTSGANEQFF. The chain combines TRBV6-2 or TRBV6-3 with TRBJ2-1; 12 bases align to TRBD2. V lost 6 bases to trimming and J lost 6 bases; unmatched junction nucleotides: 6. Germline CDR1 reads MNHEY; CDR2 reads SVGEGT. The CDR3 is 15 residues long.

This chain uses TRBV25-1 with TRBJ2-1, with D tentatively TRBD2 (5 bases). CDR3 size: 16 residues. V dropped 0 bases and J dropped 1 base, with 10 bases sitting between them. CDR1 and CDR2 from the germline V gene are MGHDK and SYGVNS. The CDR3 loop is CASSEYTGYSYNEQFF. DNA for the CDR3: TGTGCCAGCAGTGAATATACGGGGTATTCCTACAATGAGCAGTTCTTC.

This clonotype was found a few times. The rearrangement uses TRBV5-1 and TRBJ2-6, with a weak D call TRBD1 (5 bases). The CDR3 is 13 amino acids. Trimming shortened V by 6 bases and J by 8 bases, and 12 bases separated the two germline ends. The germline V gene encodes CDR1 SGHRS and CDR2 YFSETQ. The CDR3 protein is CASTFQGTNVLTF. CDR3 bases: TGCGCCAGCACCTTTCAGGGAACCAACGTCCTGACTTTC.

This clonotype has more than one count but fewer than ten. The V gene is TRBV11-2, the J gene TRBJ1-2; no firm D call. The CDR3 is 12 residues long. V dropped 8 bases and J dropped 3 bases, with 10 bases sitting between them. Germline values: CDR1 SGHAT, CDR2 FQNNGV. The CDR3 protein is CASGFSDYGYTF. The CDR3 bases are TGTGCCAGCGGGTTCTCGGACTATGGCTACACCTTC.